This record concerns one T cell receptor (beta chain) sequence. In the source study's methods: Scientists estimated how many nucleated cells there were by amplifying reference gene primers. Generated by immunoSEQ multiplex PCR, the TCRdb table keeps only in-frame clones and is missing some. The DNA was the basis for D and trimming; V, J and clone size are from that table. In the table there are 130,000 to 150,000 clones, around 80% of which are singletons. The record originates from a study of blood T cell repertoires in COVID-19. As for the study in general: Samples of COVID-19 (acute and convalescent) were obtained from the United States, Italy and Spain. Nucleic acid was either cDNA or gDNA, and it came from T cells, B-cell-depleted T cells, or PBMCs.

Trimming cost V 5 bases and J 5 bases; bases outside gene matches: 8. Germline V gene lookup returns CDR1 MNHEY and CDR2 SVGAGI. This CDR3 is 14 amino acids long. This TCR came from a human donor in a cohort sampled during active COVID-19. The specimen sequenced was peripheral blood. This chain connects TRBV6-5 to TRBJ2-7; 8 positions match TRBD2. As DNA, the CDR3 is TGTGCCAGCAGTCCCCCGGGGGGGGCTAACGAGCAGTACTTC. This gives the protein CASSPPGGANEQYF.